The rows below give T cell receptor beta chains drawn from one sample of a study of T cell changes during pregnancy in multiple sclerosis. The data were produced by immunoSEQ multiplex PCR, yet TCRdb's version contains in-frame clones alone and is incomplete. The sample consists of about 54,000 clones, around 92% of them appearing once. The material was peripheral blood, obtained after pregnancy. These TCRs come from a female donor in good health, enrolled as a control in a pregnancy study. Each CDR3 is given with its conserved first and last residue. A D gene is named only where the DNA matches it firmly. Clone size is not always given. Where it is, it says once, few, many or a class for expanded clones.

d_gene	v_gene	j_gene	abundance	CDR3nt	CDR3aa
TRBD2	TRBV9	TRBJ2-7	-	TGTGCCAGCAGCACGCGGGAGGGGGCCTACGAGCAGTACTTC	CASSTREGAYEQYF
TRBD2	TRBV4-3	TRBJ2-2	-	TGCGCCAGCAGCCCGGGACTAGCGGGCTCTTACACCGGGGAGCTGTTTTTT	CASSPGLAGSYTGELFF
-	TRBV2	TRBJ2-7	-	TGTGCCAGCAGTGGAACAGAGGGACTTAGCTCCTACGAGCAGTACTTC	CASSGTEGLSSYEQYF
-	TRBV28	TRBJ1-1	-	TGTGCCAGCAAGGTGGGAGGGTTTGACTTGAACACTGAAGCTTTCTTT	CASKVGGFDLNTEAFF
-	TRBV7-2	TRBJ2-2	-	TGTGCCAGCAGTACAGGGTATCGGCCCGGGGAGCTGTTTTTT	CASSTGYRPGELFF
-	TRBV28	TRBJ1-1	once	TGTGCCAGCAGTTTATGGAGGAGGGCCACTGAAGCTTTCTTT	CASSLWRRATEAFF
TRBD2	TRBV10-1	TRBJ2-1	-	TGCGCCAGCAATGCGGGAGGGCCGAATAATGAGCAGTTCTTC	CASNAGGPNNEQFF
-	TRBV28	TRBJ1-5	-	TGTGCCAGCAGTAGGGGTAATCAGCCCCAGCATTTT	CASSRGNQPQHF
TRBD1	TRBV28	TRBJ2-5	-	TGTGCCAGCAGCCTTACCGGGACAGAGAAAGAGACCCAGTACTTC	CASSLTGTEKETQYF
-	TRBV7-2	TRBJ1-5	-	TGTGCCAGCAGCCTCGGGACTACGGCGCAGCCCCAGCATTTT	CASSLGTTAQPQHF
-	TRBV19	TRBJ1-4	once	TGTGCCAGTAGAAGTGGTGGCAGGGGTATTGCAACTGGTAATGAAAAACTGTTTTTT	CASRSGGRGIATGNEKLFF
-	TRBV7-2	TRBJ1-2	-	TGTGCCAGCAGCTTAGCTTCTTCGGGGGGCTACACCTTC	CASSLASSGGYTF
-	TRBV7-2	TRBJ2-7	-	TGTGCCAGCAGCTATGGACGCACGGGGGCCTACGAGCAGTACTTC	CASSYGRTGAYEQYF
-	TRBV7-9	TRBJ1-2	-	TGTGCCAGCAGGAATGGGGAGGGCTACACCTTC	CASRNGEGYTF
-	TRBV7-9	TRBJ1-4	-	TGTGCCAGCAGTTTCCTAGGGGGGGAGGATGAAAAACTGTTTTTT	CASSFLGGEDEKLFF
-	TRBV29-1	TRBJ2-2	once	TGCAGCGTTGGACCCGGGGACACCGGGGAGCTGTTTTTT	CSVGPGDTGELFF
-	TRBV19	TRBJ1-2	-	TGTGCCAGTAGTATGTTGGGCCCGGTGGGGCGAGGTGGCTACACCTTC	CASSMLGPVGRGGYTF
-	TRBV19	TRBJ1-1	-	TGTGCCAGTAGTCCCGGGAAGAACACTGAAGCTTTCTTT	CASSPGKNTEAFF
-	TRBV6-1	TRBJ2-1	-	TGTGCCAGCTATGCGGGACGACCCGGGTCCGGTGAGCAGTTCTTC	CASYAGRPGSGEQFF
-	TRBV19	TRBJ1-2	-	TGTGCCAGTAGAACAGGGATGGGCTATGGCTACACCTTC	CASRTGMGYGYTF
-	TRBV7-9	TRBJ1-1	-	TGTGCCAGCAGCGTTAGTCTAGGGGTTCTGGAAGCTTTCTTT	CASSVSLGVLEAFF
-	TRBV6-5	TRBJ1-2	-	TGTGCCAGCAGTTACCGGGGACACAACTATGGCTACACCTTC	CASSYRGHNYGYTF
TRBD1	TRBV25-1	TRBJ1-2	-	TGTGCCAGCAGACAGGGGGGGACCTTC	CASRQGGTF
-	TRBV6-5	TRBJ2-3	-	TGTGCCAGCAGTTACGTAGCGGATCCTCCCGCTACGCAGTATTTT	CASSYVADPPATQYF
-	TRBV5-1	TRBJ2-5	-	TGCGCCAGCAGCTTGGGGGACCTAGCGAGGGAGACCCAGTACTTC	CASSLGDLARETQYF
-	TRBV7-9	TRBJ1-3	-	TGTGCCAGCAGCTTGAAAATCCAGGACGGACAGTCTGGAAACACCATATATTTT	CASSLKIQDGQSGNTIYF
-	TRBV6-5	TRBJ2-7	-	TGTGCCAGCAGTTACCCGAGAGGAGCTACCTACGAGCAGTACTTC	CASSYPRGATYEQYF
-	TRBV19	TRBJ1-2	once	TGTGCCAGTAGTACTACAGGTCCCGCTGGCTACACCTTC	CASSTTGPAGYTF
-	TRBV25-1	TRBJ2-6	-	TGTGCCAGCACTTACTGGGCCTCTGGGGCCAACGTCCTGACTTTC	CASTYWASGANVLTF
TRBD2	TRBV7-6	TRBJ2-5	-	TGTGCCAGCAGCACTAGCGGGACAGGGACCCAGTACTTC	CASSTSGTGTQYF
-	TRBV9	TRBJ2-5	-	TGTGCCAGCAGCGCGTGGGCAGGGCAAGAGACCCAGTACTTC	CASSAWAGQETQYF
-	TRBV5-8	TRBJ2-5	-	TGTGCCAGCAGCTTGGTCGGGGGGCAGACCCAGTACTTC	CASSLVGGQTQYF
TRBD1	TRBV6-5	TRBJ2-7	-	TGTGCCAGCAGTATCCCGGGACAGGGGTCCTACGGGCAGTACTTC	CASSIPGQGSYGQYF
TRBD1	TRBV6-4	TRBJ1-2	-	TGTGCCAGCAGTGACACAGAGACAGGGAGCTATGGCTACACCTTC	CASSDTETGSYGYTF
TRBD1	TRBV4-2	TRBJ2-7	-	TGTGCCAGCAGCCAAGTCGGACAGGGCTACGAGCAGTACTTC	CASSQVGQGYEQYF
TRBD1	TRBV28	TRBJ1-5	-	TGTGCCAGCAGTATCTATGGACAGGGGAGCAATCAGCCCCAGCATTTT	CASSIYGQGSNQPQHF
-	TRBV7-2	TRBJ2-1	-	TGTGCCAGCAGCTTAGAACCGGGGATAAAGGAGCAGTTCTTC	CASSLEPGIKEQFF
-	TRBV19	TRBJ1-5	once	TGTGCCAGTAGTACCCGCGGTTGGGGGGTAACTAATCAGCCCCAGCATTTT	CASSTRGWGVTNQPQHF
-	TRBV5-6	TRBJ2-4	-	TGTGCCAGCAGCTTGAGGGACTCCCTCCGGAGCAAAAACATTCAGTACTTC	CASSLRDSLRSKNIQYF
TRBD2	TRBV7-2	TRBJ2-5	once	TGTGCCAGCAGCTTAAGCGGGAGGGGGGAGACCCAGTACTTC	CASSLSGRGETQYF
TRBD1	TRBV28	TRBJ1-1	-	TGTGCCAGCAGTCCCCCGACAGGGTTGAACACTGAAGCTTTCTTT	CASSPPTGLNTEAFF
TRBD1	TRBV6-6	TRBJ1-2	-	TGTGCCAGCAGTTACCCACCGGGACAGGGGAGGAATGGCTACACCTTC	CASSYPPGQGRNGYTF
-	TRBV6-6	TRBJ1-1	-	TGTGCCAGCAGTTACGACGGGGGGAACACTGAAGCTTTCTTT	CASSYDGGNTEAFF
-	TRBV27	TRBJ1-1	-	TGTGCCAGCAGGCCAGGGGTTTGGACTGAAGCTTTCTTT	CASRPGVWTEAFF
TRBD1	TRBV7-6	TRBJ1-2	-	TGTGCCAGCAGCTCCGGACAGGGGGCGCGACCGAATGGCTACACCTTC	CASSSGQGARPNGYTF
-	TRBV4-1	TRBJ2-3	once	TGCGCCAGCAGCTCATGGGAACGGCGGGAAGATACGCAGTATTTT	CASSSWERREDTQYF